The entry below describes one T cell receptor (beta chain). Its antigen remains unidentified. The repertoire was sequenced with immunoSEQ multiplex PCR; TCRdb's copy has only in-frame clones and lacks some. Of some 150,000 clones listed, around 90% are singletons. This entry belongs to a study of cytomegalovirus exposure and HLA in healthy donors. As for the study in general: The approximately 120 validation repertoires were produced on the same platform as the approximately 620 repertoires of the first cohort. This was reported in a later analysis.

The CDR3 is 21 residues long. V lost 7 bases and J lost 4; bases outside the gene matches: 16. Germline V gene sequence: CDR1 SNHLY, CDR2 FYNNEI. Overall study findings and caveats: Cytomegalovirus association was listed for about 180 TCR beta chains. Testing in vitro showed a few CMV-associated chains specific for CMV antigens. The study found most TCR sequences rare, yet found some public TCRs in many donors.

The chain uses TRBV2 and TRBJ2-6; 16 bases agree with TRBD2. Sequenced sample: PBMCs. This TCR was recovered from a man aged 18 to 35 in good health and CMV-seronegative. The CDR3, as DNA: TGTGCCAGCATTGCACTCCACTCGGGACTAGCGGGAGGGAGGGGGGCCAACGTCCTGACTTTC. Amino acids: CASIALHSGLAGGRGANVLTF.